A single sample gave rise to the 12 T cell receptor beta chains below, sequenced in a study of CD8 T cells in ankylosing spondylitis. MiXCR, applied by TCRdb to the 5' RACE reads, yields one record per CDR3 protein. The sample includes 130,000 or so distinct CDR3 sequences, over 6% seen only once; the top ten take 12%. Source material: blood, either unsorted or a sorted T cell fraction (not recorded which). The receptors shown here come from a male donor with ankylosing spondylitis or in good health (not recorded which).

This clonotype was detected many times. The V call is TRBV5-1, the J call TRBJ2-1; D might be TRBD2 (6 bases). V was trimmed by 6 bases and J by 0 bases, leaving 13 bases between them. Germline V gene sequence: CDR1 SGHRS, CDR2 YFSETQ. The CDR3 covers 15 residues. The CDR3 DNA follows: TGCGCCAGCACCTTTAGCGGTAGCTCCTACAATGAGCAGTTCTTC. It is translated as CASTFSGSSYNEQFF. Using reference TRBV5-1 and TRBJ2-1 for the parts outside the CDR3, the full variable domain is KAGVTQTPRYLIKTRGQQVTLSCSPISGHRSVSWYQQTPGQGLQFLFEYFSETQRNKGNFPGRFSGRQFSNSRSEMNVSTLELGDSALYLCASTFSGSSYNEQFFGPGTRLTVL.

This clonotype was counted at least ten times. The chain is built from TRBV7-3 and TRBJ2-7; D possibly corresponds to TRBD2 (5 bases). The germline CDR1 and CDR2 sequences are SGHTA and FQGTGA. CDR3 length: 14 residues. Trimming left V 1 base short and J 6 bases short, with 13 bases between. Here the CDR3 DNA reads TGTGCCAGCAGCTTAATGGACGAGGGTTCCGAGCAGTACTTC. This codes for CASSLMDEGSEQYF.

This clonotype was counted at least ten times. The chain employs TRBV20-1 and TRBJ2-5, with D unclear. Germline V gives CDR1 DFQATT, CDR2 SNEGSKA (reference sequence). The CDR3 runs 12 residues. V was pared by 3 bases and J by 5 bases, with 10 bases between. The CDR3 region is CSARLHLETQYF. The CDR3 region has the DNA TGCAGTGCTAGGTTGCATTTGGAGACCCAGTACTTC.

Ten or more counts support this clonotype. The chain recombines TRBV5-1 with TRBJ2-3, with no clear D. The germline V and J ends were trimmed by 0 bases and 3 bases, with 8 bases remaining between them. Germline V gene sequence: CDR1 SGHRS, CDR2 YFSETQ. The CDR3 contains 14 residues. Written as DNA, the CDR3 is TGCGCCAGCAGCTTGGCCGTGGTAACAGATACGCAGTATTTT. Amino acids: CASSLAVVTDTQYF.

This clonotype was seen repeatedly, ten times or more. V gene TRBV20-1 combines with J gene TRBJ2-5; D might be TRBD1 (6 bases). The germline V and J ends were trimmed by 3 bases and 1 base, with 18 bases remaining between them. This CDR3 region has 16 residues. CDR1 is DFQATT and CDR2 is SNEGSKA in the germline V gene (reference sequence). The chain's CDR3 is CSASQLTDRSQETQYF. As DNA, the CDR3 is TGCAGTGCTAGCCAACTAACGGACAGATCCCAAGAGACCCAGTACTTC.

In its sample, this clonotype was seen many times. This rearrangement joins TRBV27 to TRBJ1-1; tentatively, D is TRBD1 (5 bases). The V end was cut by 5 bases, the J end by 4 bases, with 17 bases between. This CDR3 has 15 residues. CDR1 and CDR2 (germline): MNHEY, SMNVEV (reference sequence). The CDR3 loop reads CASSAGADRRTEAFF. The CDR3 nucleotides read TGTGCCAGCAGTGCCGGGGCCGATCGGCGCACTGAAGCTTTCTTT.

In this sample, this clonotype turned up many times. This rearrangement joins TRBV5-1 to TRBJ2-3, with D possibly being TRBD1 or TRBD2 (5 bases each). V lost 3 bases to trimming and J lost 2 bases, with 16 bases between them. CDR3 size: 16 residues. Germline CDR1 SGHRS, CDR2 YFSETQ. In DNA form, the CDR3 reads TGCGCCAGCAGCTCGGGACCCACCGGGGCCACAGATACGCAGTATTTT. It specifies CASSSGPTGATDTQYF.

This clonotype showed up just a few times. The chain carries TRBV9 and TRBJ1-1, with D possibly matching TRBD1 (5 bases). The CDR3 consists of 15 residues. The V gene lost 3 bases and the J gene lost 1 base, with 13 bases spanning the gap. CDR1 is SGDLS, CDR2 YYNGEE, per germline. CDR3 DNA: TGTGCCAGCAGCGGGGGGGTGAACTGGAACACTGAAGCTTTCTTT. Amino acid sequence: CASSGGVNWNTEAFF.

The sample holds many counts of this clonotype. CDR3 protein: CASSFWAGGPNTGELFF. CDR3 nucleotides: TGCGCCAGCAGCTTTTGGGCGGGAGGGCCGAACACCGGGGAGCTGTTTTTT. V and J are TRBV5-1 and TRBJ2-2; 9 bases are a match to TRBD2. Germline CDR1 reads SGHRS; CDR2 reads YFSETQ. J was trimmed by 0 bases and V by 2 bases; bases with no gene match: 5. This CDR3 spans 17 amino acids.

In its sample, this clonotype was seen many times. This sequence joins TRBV29-1 and TRBJ2-1; D possibly uses TRBD1 or TRBD2 (6 bases each). The CDR3 spans 14 residues. Germline values: CDR1 SQVTM, CDR2 ANQGSEA. Trimming removed 4 bases from V and 8 bases from J, with 18 bases in between. The CDR3 here is CSVAPQGGLDEQFF. The CDR3 DNA sequence: TGCAGCGTTGCCCCCCAAGGGGGGTTGGATGAGCAGTTCTTC.

This clonotype was found many times. This chain links TRBV20-1 with TRBJ2-2; D gene unclear. Germline V CDR1 and CDR2: DFQATT, SNEGSKA (reference sequence). V lost 1 base to trimming and J lost 7 bases, with 10 bases between them. This CDR3 comprises 13 residues. CDR3 sequence reads: CSARAKWGGELFF. Here the CDR3 DNA reads TGCAGTGCTAGAGCTAAATGGGGCGGGGAGCTGTTTTTT.

This clonotype was recorded at least ten times. The rearrangement links TRBV5-1 to TRBJ2-7; no definite D call. V lost 7 bases and J lost 2, with 13 bases in between. CDR3 length equals 13 residues. Germline V gene data show CDR1 as SGHRS and CDR2 as YFSETQ. As DNA, the CDR3 is TGCGCCAGCTCTGAACGGCCAACCTACGAGCAGTACTTC. This encodes CASSERPTYEQYF.